These T cell receptor beta chains were read from a single sample in a study of shared clonotypes between healthy human individuals. Profiling relied on immunoSEQ multiplex PCR, and the TCRdb table lists in-frame clones only, not all of them. The table records about 490,000 clones, roughly four fifths of them present only once. Input material: PBMCs. Receptor source: a woman in her thirties or forties in good health. Some clones in this sample may be carry-over from other donors' samples. CDR3s leave out the opening cysteine and the closing phenylalanine or tryptophan.

TRBV6-4	TRBJ1-1	ASSRDGGNTEAF
TRBV28	TRBJ2-3	ASSLLRGAETQY
TRBV9	TRBJ2-3	ASSVFQGGGTDTQY
TRBV4-3	TRBJ1-1	ASSQRQGAGANTEAF
TRBV5-1	TRBJ2-3	ASSLVRAREY
TRBV6-5	TRBJ1-2	ASSWTRTGGDGYT
TRBV29-1	TRBJ2-5	SAWTFQETQY
TRBV18	TRBJ2-7	ASSPGQVNSEQY
TRBV7-9	TRBJ2-7	ASSSPVPYEQY
TRBV5-8	TRBJ2-7	ASSLAGGGYEQY
TRBV10-3	TRBJ2-7	AISEFAGEGKDEQY
TRBV5-6	TRBJ2-5	ASSWGGQQQY
TRBV10-1	TRBJ2-2	ASSTDWNTGELF
TRBV5-1	TRBJ1-6	ASSDGTGESPLH